Below are 8 T cell receptor beta chains sequenced from a single sample in a study of T cell changes during pregnancy in multiple sclerosis. Data came from immunoSEQ multiplex PCR; TCRdb stores just in-frame clones and leaves some out. The sample contains about 87,000 clones, around 93% of which appear only once. Source: peripheral blood, taken in the third trimester of pregnancy. Receptor source: a female donor in good health, enrolled as a control in a pregnancy study.

The chain carries TRBV27 and TRBJ2-7; 7 bases align to TRBD2. Germline-derived CDR1 and CDR2 are MNHEY and SMNVEV (reference sequence). V was pared by 3 bases and J by 3 bases, with 5 bases of the junction left unmatched. The CDR3 totals 14 residues. In DNA form, the CDR3 reads TGTGCCAGCAGTTTGGTGGCGGGGGACTACGAGCAGTACTTC. The encoded protein is CASSLVAGDYEQYF.

The chain joins TRBV6-5 to TRBJ2-6, with D tentatively TRBD1 (5 bases). V was trimmed by 2 bases and J by 1 base, leaving 9 bases between them. This CDR3 contains 16 residues. The V gene's germline CDR1 is MNHEY and CDR2 SVGAGI. The CDR3 DNA sequence: TGTGCCAGCAGTTACCTGGCAGGGTCTGGGGCCAACGTCCTGACTTTC. Protein sequence: CASSYLAGSGANVLTF.

The chain couples TRBV6-5 to TRBJ2-7; the D is unclear. The germline CDR1 and CDR2 sequences are MNHEY and SVGAGI. V gave up 6 bases and J gave up 2 bases, with 11 bases separating them. CDR3 length equals 13 residues. The CDR3 sequence is CASRATAAYEQYF. In DNA, the CDR3 is TGTGCCAGCAGGGCGACTGCCGCCTACGAGCAGTACTTC.

The chain joins TRBV5-5 to TRBJ1-3; unclear D gene. This CDR3 comprises 14 residues. Germline assignment: CDR1 SGHKS and CDR2 YYEKEE (reference sequence). The ends were cut back, 2 bases at V and 4 bases at J, with 10 bases in the middle. This chain's CDR3 is CASSFGPRGNTIYF. DNA of the CDR3: TGTGCCAGCAGCTTTGGTCCTAGAGGAAACACCATATATTTT.

The rearrangement joins TRBV25-1 to TRBJ2-1; TRBD2 is a possible D gene (5 bases). Germline values: CDR1 MGHDK, CDR2 SYGVNS. The CDR3 contains 15 residues. With 6 bases removed from V and 0 bases from J, the gap between germline ends came to 12 bases. CDR3 coding DNA: TGTGCCAGCAGCCGGGATTCGAGCTCCTACAATGAGCAGTTCTTC. This codes for CASSRDSSSYNEQFF.

Here the CDR3 reads CASSPWTSGAYEQYF. CDR3 DNA: TGTGCCAGCTCACCATGGACTAGCGGGGCCTACGAGCAGTACTTC. The chain links TRBV18 to TRBJ2-7; 12 bases match TRBD2. The trim removed 2 bases at V and 2 bases at J, leaving 1 base unmatched. CDR1 KGHSH and CDR2 LQKENI come from the germline V gene. The CDR3 runs 15 residues.

The rearrangement uses TRBV30 and TRBJ1-2, with D possibly matching TRBD1 (6 bases). CDR1 and CDR2 (germline): GTSNPN, SVGIG (reference sequence). Trimming cost V 4 bases and J 2 bases, with 14 bases left between them. The CDR3 has 14 residues. DNA for the CDR3: TGTGCCTGGAATACGGAACAGGGAAACTATGGCTACACCTTC. Translated: CAWNTEQGNYGYTF.

V is TRBV5-1 and J is TRBJ2-1; 9 bases match TRBD2. After removal of 4 bases from V and 5 bases from J, the junction contained 7 bases not matched to a gene. The CDR3 runs 15 residues. Germline assignment: CDR1 SGHRS and CDR2 YFSETQ. The CDR3 DNA reads TGCGCCAGCAGCCCCGGGACTAGCCAAAACAATGAGCAGTTCTTC. It yields the protein CASSPGTSQNNEQFF. Filled out from reference TRBV5-1 and TRBJ2-1, the complete variable domain reads KAGVTQTPRYLIKTRGQQVTLSCSPISGHRSVSWYQQTPGQGLQFLFEYFSETQRNKGNFPGRFSGRQFSNSRSEMNVSTLELGDSALYLCASSPGTSQNNEQFFGPGTRLTVL.